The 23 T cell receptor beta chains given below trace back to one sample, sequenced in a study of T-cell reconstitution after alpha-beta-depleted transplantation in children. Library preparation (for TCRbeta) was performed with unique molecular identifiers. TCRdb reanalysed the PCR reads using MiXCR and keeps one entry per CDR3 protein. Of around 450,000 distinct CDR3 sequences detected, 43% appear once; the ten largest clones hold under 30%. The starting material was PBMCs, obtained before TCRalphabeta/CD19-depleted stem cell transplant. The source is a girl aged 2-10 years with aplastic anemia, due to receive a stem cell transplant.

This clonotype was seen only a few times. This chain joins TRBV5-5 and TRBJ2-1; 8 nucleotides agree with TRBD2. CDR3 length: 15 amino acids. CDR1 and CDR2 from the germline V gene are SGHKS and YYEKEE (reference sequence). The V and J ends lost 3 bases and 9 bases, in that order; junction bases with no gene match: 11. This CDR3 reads CASSSPLAGRGEQFF. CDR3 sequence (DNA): TGTGCCAGCAGCTCCCCCCTAGCGGGCCGGGGTGAGCAGTTCTTC.

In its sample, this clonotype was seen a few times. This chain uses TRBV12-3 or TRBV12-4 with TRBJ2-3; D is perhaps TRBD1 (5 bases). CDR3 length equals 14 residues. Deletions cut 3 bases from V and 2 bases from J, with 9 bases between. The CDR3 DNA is TGTGCCAGCAGTTTGGGCAGGGCCACAGATACGCAGTATTTT. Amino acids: CASSLGRATDTQYF.

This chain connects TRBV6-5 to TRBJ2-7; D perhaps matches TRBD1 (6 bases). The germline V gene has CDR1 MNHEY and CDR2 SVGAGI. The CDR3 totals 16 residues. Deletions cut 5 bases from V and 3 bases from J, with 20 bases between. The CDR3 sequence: CASSNPDRKSIYEQYF. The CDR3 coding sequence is TGTGCCAGCAGTAACCCGGACAGAAAGTCCATCTACGAGCAGTACTTC.

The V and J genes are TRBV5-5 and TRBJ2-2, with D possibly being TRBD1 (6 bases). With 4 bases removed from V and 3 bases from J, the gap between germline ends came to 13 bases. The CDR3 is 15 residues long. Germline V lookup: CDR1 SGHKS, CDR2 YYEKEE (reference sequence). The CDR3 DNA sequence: TGTGCCAGCAGCGCCACAGGGCTTGACACCGGGGAGCTGTTTTTT. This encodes CASSATGLDTGELFF.

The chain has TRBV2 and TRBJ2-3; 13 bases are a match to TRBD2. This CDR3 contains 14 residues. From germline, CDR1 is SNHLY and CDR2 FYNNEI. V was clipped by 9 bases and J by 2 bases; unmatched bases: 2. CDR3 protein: CARGTSGDTDTQYF. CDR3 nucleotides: TGTGCCAGGGGGACTAGCGGGGACACAGATACGCAGTATTTT. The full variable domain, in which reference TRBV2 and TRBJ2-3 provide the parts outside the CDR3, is EPEVTQTPSHQVTQMGQEVILRCVPISNHLYFYWYRQILGQKVEFLVSFYNNEISEKSEIFDDQFSVERPDGSNFTLKIRSTKLEDSAMYFCARGTSGDTDTQYFGPGTRLTVL.

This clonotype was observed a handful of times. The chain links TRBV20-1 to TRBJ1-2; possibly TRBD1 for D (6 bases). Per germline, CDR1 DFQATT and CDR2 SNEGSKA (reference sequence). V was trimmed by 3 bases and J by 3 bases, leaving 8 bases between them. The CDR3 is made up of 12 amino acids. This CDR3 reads CSASRGDYGYTF. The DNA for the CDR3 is TGCAGTGCTAGTAGGGGGGACTATGGCTACACCTTC.

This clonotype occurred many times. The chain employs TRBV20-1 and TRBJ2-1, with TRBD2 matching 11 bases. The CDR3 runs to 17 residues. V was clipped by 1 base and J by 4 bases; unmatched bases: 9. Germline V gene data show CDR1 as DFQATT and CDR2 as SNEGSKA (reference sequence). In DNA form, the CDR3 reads TGCAGTGCTAGAGGCATAACCGGGACTAGCGGATACAATGAGCAGTTCTTC. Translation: CSARGITGTSGYNEQFF.

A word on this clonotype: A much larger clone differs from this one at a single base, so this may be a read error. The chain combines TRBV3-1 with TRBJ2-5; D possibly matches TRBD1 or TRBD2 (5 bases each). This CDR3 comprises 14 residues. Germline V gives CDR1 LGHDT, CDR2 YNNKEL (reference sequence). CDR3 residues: CASSQLRGGETQSF. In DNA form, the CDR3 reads TGTGCCAGCAGCCAATTGAGGGGTGGGGAGACCCAGTCCTTC.

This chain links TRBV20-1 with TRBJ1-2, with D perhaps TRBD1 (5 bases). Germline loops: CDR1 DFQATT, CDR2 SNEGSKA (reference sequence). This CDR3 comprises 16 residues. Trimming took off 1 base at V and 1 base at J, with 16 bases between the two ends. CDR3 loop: CSARVHPGGNNYGYTF. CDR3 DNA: TGCAGTGCTAGAGTCCACCCCGGGGGGAATAACTATGGCTACACCTTC.

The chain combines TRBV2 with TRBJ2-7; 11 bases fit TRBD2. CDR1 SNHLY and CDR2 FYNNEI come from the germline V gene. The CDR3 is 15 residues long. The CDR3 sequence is CARASGRKGVREQYF. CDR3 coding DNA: TGTGCAAGGGCTAGCGGGAGGAAAGGGGTTCGTGAGCAGTACTTC.

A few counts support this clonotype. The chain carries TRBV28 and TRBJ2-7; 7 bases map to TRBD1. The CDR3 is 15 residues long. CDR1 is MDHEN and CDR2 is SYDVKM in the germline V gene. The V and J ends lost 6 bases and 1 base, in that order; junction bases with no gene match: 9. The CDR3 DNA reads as TGTGCCAGCAGGAAACTCGGGACAGCATCCTACGAGCAGTACTTC. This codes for CASRKLGTASYEQYF.

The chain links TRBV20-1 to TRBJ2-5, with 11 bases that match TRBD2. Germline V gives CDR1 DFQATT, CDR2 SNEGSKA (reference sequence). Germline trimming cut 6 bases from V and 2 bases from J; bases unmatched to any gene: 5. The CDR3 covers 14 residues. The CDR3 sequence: CSAVSGGAQETQYF. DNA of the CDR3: TGCAGTGCCGTTAGCGGGGGGGCGCAAGAGACCCAGTACTTC.

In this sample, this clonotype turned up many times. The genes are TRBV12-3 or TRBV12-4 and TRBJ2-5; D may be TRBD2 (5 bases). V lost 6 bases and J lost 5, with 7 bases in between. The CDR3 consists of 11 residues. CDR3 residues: CASSSGETQYF. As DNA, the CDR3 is TGTGCCAGCAGCTCGGGGGAGACCCAGTACTTC.

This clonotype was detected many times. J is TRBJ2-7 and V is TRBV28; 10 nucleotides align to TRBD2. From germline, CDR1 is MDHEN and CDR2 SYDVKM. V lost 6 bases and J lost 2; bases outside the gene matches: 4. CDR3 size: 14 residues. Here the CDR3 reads CASSYLAGAYEQYF. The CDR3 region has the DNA TGTGCCAGCAGCTATCTAGCGGGAGCCTACGAGCAGTACTTC.

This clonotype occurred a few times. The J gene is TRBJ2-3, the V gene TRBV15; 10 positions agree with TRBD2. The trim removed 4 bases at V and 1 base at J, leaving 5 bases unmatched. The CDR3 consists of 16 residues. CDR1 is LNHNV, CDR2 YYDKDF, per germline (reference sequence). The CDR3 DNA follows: TGTGCCACCAGCACACCCACTAGCGGGGGCACAGATACGCAGTATTTT. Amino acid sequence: CATSTPTSGGTDTQYF.

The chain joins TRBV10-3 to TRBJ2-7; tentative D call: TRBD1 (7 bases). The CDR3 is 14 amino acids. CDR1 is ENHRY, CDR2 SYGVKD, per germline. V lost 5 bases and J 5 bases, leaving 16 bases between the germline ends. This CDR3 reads CAISKTGERDEQYF. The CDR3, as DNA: TGTGCCATCAGTAAAACAGGGGAGCGGGACGAGCAGTACTTC.

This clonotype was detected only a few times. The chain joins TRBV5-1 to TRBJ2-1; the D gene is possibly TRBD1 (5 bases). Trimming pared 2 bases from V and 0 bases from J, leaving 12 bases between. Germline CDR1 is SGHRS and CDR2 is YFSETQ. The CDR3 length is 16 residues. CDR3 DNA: TGCGCCAGCAGCTTTCGACAGACAAGCTCCTACAATGAGCAGTTCTTC. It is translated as CASSFRQTSSYNEQFF.

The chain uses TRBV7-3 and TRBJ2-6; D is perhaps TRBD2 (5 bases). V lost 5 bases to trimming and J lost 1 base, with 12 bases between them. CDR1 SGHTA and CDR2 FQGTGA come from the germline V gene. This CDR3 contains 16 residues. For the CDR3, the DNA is TGTGCCAGCAGCCTAGCCCCTGGGTCTGGGGCCAACGTCCTGACTTTC. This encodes CASSLAPGSGANVLTF. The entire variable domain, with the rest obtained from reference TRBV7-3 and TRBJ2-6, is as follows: GAGVSQTPSNKVTEKGKYVELRCDPISGHTALYWYRQSLGQGPEFLIYFQGTGAADDSGLPNDRFFAVRPEGSVSTLKIQRTERGDSAVYLCASSLAPGSGANVLTFGAGSRLTVL.

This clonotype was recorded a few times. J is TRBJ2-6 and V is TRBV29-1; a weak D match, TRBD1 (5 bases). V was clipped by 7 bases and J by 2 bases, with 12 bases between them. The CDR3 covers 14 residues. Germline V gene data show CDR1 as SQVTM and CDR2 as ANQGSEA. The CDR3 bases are TGCAGCGGACCTCAGGGTGCTGGGGCCAACGTCCTGACTTTC. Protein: CSGPQGAGANVLTF.

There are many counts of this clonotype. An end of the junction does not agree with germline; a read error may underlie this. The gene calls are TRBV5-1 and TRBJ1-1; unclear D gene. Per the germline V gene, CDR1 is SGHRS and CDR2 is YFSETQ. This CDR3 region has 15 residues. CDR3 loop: CASRLDYGLNTEAFF. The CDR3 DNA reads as TGCGCCAGCAGATTGGACTACGGGCTGAACACTGAAGCTTTCTTT.

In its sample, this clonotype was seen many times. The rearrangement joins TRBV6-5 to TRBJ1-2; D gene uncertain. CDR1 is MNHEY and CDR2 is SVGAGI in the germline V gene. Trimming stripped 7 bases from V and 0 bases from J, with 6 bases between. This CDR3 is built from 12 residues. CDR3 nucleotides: TGTGCCAGCAAGGGAACTAACTATGGCTACACCTTC. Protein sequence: CASKGTNYGYTF.

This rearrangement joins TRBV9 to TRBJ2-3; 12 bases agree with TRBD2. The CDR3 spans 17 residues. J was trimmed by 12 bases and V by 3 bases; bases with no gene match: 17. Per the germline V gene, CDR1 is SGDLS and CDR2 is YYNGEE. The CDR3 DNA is TGTGCCAGCAGCGACAACATGGGGGCTAGCGGGAGGGCCCAACAGTATTTT. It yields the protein CASSDNMGASGRAQQYF.

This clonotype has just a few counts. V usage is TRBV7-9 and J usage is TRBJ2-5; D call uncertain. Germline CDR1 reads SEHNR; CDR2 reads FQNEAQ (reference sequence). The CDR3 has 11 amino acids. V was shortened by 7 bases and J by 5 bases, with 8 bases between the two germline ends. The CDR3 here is CASTPKETQYF. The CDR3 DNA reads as TGTGCCAGCACCCCAAAGGAGACCCAGTACTTC.